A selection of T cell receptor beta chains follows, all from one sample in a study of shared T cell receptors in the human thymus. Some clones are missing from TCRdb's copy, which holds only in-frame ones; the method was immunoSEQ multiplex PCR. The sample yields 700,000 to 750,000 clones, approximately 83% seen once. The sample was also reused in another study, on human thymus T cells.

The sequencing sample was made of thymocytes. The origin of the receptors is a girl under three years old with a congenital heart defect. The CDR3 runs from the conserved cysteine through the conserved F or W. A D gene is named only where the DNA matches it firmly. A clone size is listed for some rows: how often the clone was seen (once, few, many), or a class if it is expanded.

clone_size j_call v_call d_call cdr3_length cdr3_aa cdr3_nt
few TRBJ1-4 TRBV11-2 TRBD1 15 CASSLKQGLREKLFF TGTGCCAGCAGCTTGAAACAGGGGTTGAGAGAAAAACTGTTTTTT
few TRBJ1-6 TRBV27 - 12 CASSWGDRPLHF TGTGCCAGCTCCTGGGGGGACCGGCCCCTCCACTTT
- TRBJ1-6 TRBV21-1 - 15 CASSPRDRRPLPLHF TGTGCCAGCAGCCCCCGGGACAGGCGTCCTCTGCCCCTCCACTTT
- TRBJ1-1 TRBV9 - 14 CASSVAQRSGEAFF TGTGCCAGCAGCGTAGCCCAGCGGTCCGGTGAAGCTTTCTTT
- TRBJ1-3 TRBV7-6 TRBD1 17 CASSERCRGQGGNTIYF TGTGCCAGCAGCGAACGGTGCCGGGGACAGGGTGGAAACACCATATATTTT
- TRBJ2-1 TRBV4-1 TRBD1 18 CASSPGGSGQGAFNEQFF TGCGCCAGCAGCCCAGGGGGGAGTGGACAGGGGGCTTTCAATGAGCAGTTCTTC
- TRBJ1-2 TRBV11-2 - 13 CASSPGFFYGYTF TGTGCCAGCAGCCCGGGTTTCTTCTATGGCTACACCTTC
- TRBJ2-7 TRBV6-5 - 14 CASSQDSPVHEQYF TGTGCCAGCAGCCAGGACAGTCCCGTCCACGAGCAGTACTTC
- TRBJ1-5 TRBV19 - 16 CASSIVGPHSNQPQHF TGTGCCAGTAGTATAGTGGGGCCGCATAGCAATCAGCCCCAGCATTTT
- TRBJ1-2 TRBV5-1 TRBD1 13 CASSLNRGRGYTF TGCGCCAGCAGCTTGAACAGGGGCCGTGGCTACACCTTC